The 28 T cell receptor beta chains presented below share a single source sample, sequenced in a study of blood T cell repertoires in COVID-19. The repertoire was sequenced with immunoSEQ multiplex PCR; TCRdb's copy has only in-frame clones and lacks some. Counted here are roughly 60,000 clones, approximately 80% occurring once; the ten biggest clones make up about 6.2%. The sample comprised peripheral blood. Receptor source: a human donor in a cohort sampled during active or convalescent COVID-19.

The J gene is TRBJ1-1, the V gene TRBV7-9; possible D gene TRBD1, 6 bases. Germline V CDR1 and CDR2: SEHNR, FQNEAQ (reference sequence). This CDR3 has 11 residues. V shed 1 base and J shed 11 bases, with 8 bases lying between them. This CDR3 reads CASSLDRDAFF. The CDR3 DNA is TGTGCCAGCAGCTTAGACAGGGATGCTTTCTTT.

The chain joins TRBV3-1 (or the pseudogene TRBV3-2) to TRBJ1-2; 7 nucleotides align to TRBD1. After removal of 3 bases from V and 8 bases from J, the junction contained 15 bases not matched to a gene. The V gene's germline CDR1 is LGHDT and CDR2 YNNKEL (reference sequence). The CDR3 length is 16 residues. The DNA for the CDR3 is TGTGCCAGCAGCCATCCCGCGGAGGGGGCTGCACGGGGCTACACCTTC. Its translation: CASSHPAEGAARGYTF.

The chain links TRBV6-6 to TRBJ1-5, with TRBD1 identical over 11 bases. Germline V gene data show CDR1 as MNHNY and CDR2 as SVGAGI (reference sequence). This CDR3 is 18 amino acids long. Losses at the gene ends were 6 bases for V and 0 bases for J; bases not matched to a gene: 10. The DNA of the CDR3 is TGTGCCAGCAGCCGATGGGGGACAGGGGGTAATAGCAATCAGCCCCAGCATTTT. Protein sequence: CASSRWGTGGNSNQPQHF.

V usage is TRBV19 and J usage is TRBJ1-1, with 7 bases matching TRBD1. This CDR3 comprises 14 residues. The V gene's germline CDR1 is LNHDA and CDR2 SQIVND (reference sequence). J gave up 5 bases and V 1 base, and 4 bases lay outside the gene matches. CDR3 sequence: CASSIGLRGTEAFF. The CDR3 bases are TGTGCCAGTAGTATAGGACTCAGGGGGACTGAAGCTTTCTTT.

The V call is TRBV18, the J call TRBJ1-1; D ambiguous. With 2 bases removed from V and 4 bases from J, the gap between germline ends came to 5 bases. Per the germline V gene, CDR1 is KGHSH and CDR2 is LQKENI. This CDR3 has 12 amino acids. The CDR3 DNA reads as TGTGCCAGCTCACCAGAGGGCACTGAAGCTTTCTTT. It is translated as CASSPEGTEAFF.

J is TRBJ2-5 and V is TRBV12-3 or TRBV12-4, with D maybe TRBD1 (6 bases). The CDR3 has 13 amino acids. V lost 6 bases to trimming and J lost 1 base, with 9 bases between them. CDR3 DNA sequence: TGTGCCAGCAGCCAACAGGGCCAAGAGACCCAGTACTTC. Translated: CASSQQGQETQYF.

The chain links TRBV7-3 to TRBJ2-7; TRBD2 aligns across 9 bases. V was clipped by 6 bases and J by 0 bases; unmatched bases: 3. The CDR3 has 14 residues. Germline V gene data show CDR1 as SGHTA and CDR2 as FQGTGA. CDR3 nucleotide sequence: TGTGCCAGCAGTGTAGCGGGGGCCTCCTACGAGCAGTACTTC. Amino acids: CASSVAGASYEQYF.

This sequence joins TRBV4-3 and TRBJ2-3; 15 bases line up with TRBD2. This CDR3 comprises 20 residues. V lost 0 bases and J lost 0; bases outside the gene matches: 7. CDR1 is LGHNA and CDR2 is YSLEER in the germline V gene. CDR3 protein: CASSQDYFGLAGGSTDTQYF. DNA for the CDR3: TGCGCCAGCAGCCAAGATTATTTTGGACTAGCGGGGGGGAGCACAGATACGCAGTATTTT.

The chain is built from TRBV3-1 (or the pseudogene TRBV3-2) and TRBJ1-5; unclear D gene. V was pared by 0 bases and J by 6 bases, with 6 bases between. The V gene's germline CDR1 is LGHDT and CDR2 YNNKEL (reference sequence). The CDR3 covers 13 residues. In nucleotides, the CDR3 is TGTGCCAGCAGCCAAGATATCGGTCAGCCCCAGCATTTT. It translates to CASSQDIGQPQHF.

This chain connects TRBV7-2 to TRBJ2-3; 9 bases match TRBD2. Germline CDR1 is SGHTA and CDR2 is FQGNSA. The CDR3 is 15 amino acids. V was clipped by 5 bases and J by 3 bases; unmatched bases: 6. CDR3 sequence reads: CASSPLGLATDTQYF. For the CDR3, the DNA is TGTGCCAGCAGCCCCCTCGGACTAGCGACAGATACGCAGTATTTT.

The chain is built from TRBV12-3 or TRBV12-4 and TRBJ1-2; tentatively, D is TRBD1 (5 bases). This CDR3 is 13 amino acids long. V lost 1 base and J lost 4, with 7 bases in between. CDR3 DNA sequence: TGTGCCAGCAGTTTAGTCGGGGGCTATGGCTACACCTTC. Translated: CASSLVGGYGYTF.

This clone came up a few times. V gene TRBV24-1 combines with J gene TRBJ2-7; a weak D match, TRBD2 (6 bases). Trimming cost V 4 bases and J 0 bases, with 12 bases left between them. CDR1 and CDR2 from the germline V gene are KGHDR and SFDVKD. CDR3 length equals 15 residues. DNA of the CDR3: TGTGCCACCAGTGACACCGGGACTGTCTCCTACGAGCAGTACTTC. The encoded protein is CATSDTGTVSYEQYF.

The chain carries TRBV9 and TRBJ2-3; 11 positions match TRBD2. Germline CDR1 reads SGDLS; CDR2 reads YYNGEE. CDR3 length equals 15 residues. Losses at the gene ends were 3 bases for V and 6 bases for J; bases not matched to a gene: 6. CDR3 protein: CASSAQTSGVDTQYF. CDR3 DNA: TGTGCCAGCAGCGCCCAGACTAGCGGGGTCGATACGCAGTATTTT.

The J gene is TRBJ2-7, the V gene TRBV11-2; 9 nucleotides match TRBD1. V lost 3 bases, J lost 2 bases, and 5 bases stayed unmatched. Per germline, CDR1 SGHAT and CDR2 FQNNGV. The CDR3 runs 15 residues. The CDR3 spells CASSLGTGITYEQYF. DNA for the CDR3: TGTGCCAGCAGCTTGGGGACAGGGATCACCTACGAGCAGTACTTC.

The V call is TRBV9, the J call TRBJ2-3, with 8 bases that match TRBD1. After removal of 2 bases from V and 4 bases from J, the junction contained 6 bases not matched to a gene. This CDR3 is built from 15 residues. Per the germline V gene, CDR1 is SGDLS and CDR2 is YYNGEE. CDR3 DNA sequence: TGTGCCAGCAGCGTGGGACAGGTTGGTTCAGATACGCAGTATTTT. Amino acids: CASSVGQVGSDTQYF.

The chain has TRBV5-5 and TRBJ2-7, with D possibly TRBD2 on 6 matching bases. Germline V CDR1 and CDR2: SGHKS, YYEKEE (reference sequence). V lost 4 bases, J lost 5 bases, and 19 bases lay in between. The CDR3 covers 15 residues. CDR3 region: CASSHSGTPFDEQYF. The CDR3 DNA reads as TGTGCCAGCAGCCACTCCGGGACTCCCTTCGACGAGCAGTACTTC.

The chain joins TRBV7-2 to TRBJ1-5; D gene uncertain. The V gene's germline CDR1 is SGHTA and CDR2 FQGNSA. The CDR3 is 15 amino acids. Deletions cut 5 bases from V and 6 bases from J, with 17 bases between. CDR3 nucleotide sequence: TGTGCCAGCAGCCCACGTGGTTCCGGTGCTCAGCCCCAGCATTTT. As protein: CASSPRGSGAQPQHF.

This chain joins TRBV6-5 and TRBJ1-5, with TRBD1 as a possible D gene (6 bases). CDR3 size: 15 residues. V was clipped by 0 bases and J by 3 bases, with 9 bases between them. Germline V gene lookup returns CDR1 MNHEY and CDR2 SVGAGI. CDR3 DNA sequence: TGTGCCAGCAGTTACTCGGGGGCCTTCAATCAGCCCCAGCATTTT. Translation: CASSYSGAFNQPQHF.

The V call is TRBV9, the J call TRBJ1-1, with TRBD1 as a possible D gene (5 bases). Germline CDR1 is SGDLS and CDR2 is YYNGEE. The V and J ends lost 4 bases and 3 bases respectively, with 10 bases between them. The CDR3 loop spans 13 amino acids. The CDR3 DNA follows: TGTGCCAGCAGCTCCCGGGGGGACACTGAAGCTTTCTTT. Protein: CASSSRGDTEAFF.

The V call is TRBV7-9, the J call TRBJ1-6; D perhaps matches TRBD1 (5 bases). Trimming stripped 7 bases from V and 8 bases from J, with 15 bases between. Germline V gives CDR1 SEHNR, CDR2 FQNEAQ (reference sequence). CDR3 length: 14 residues. Here the CDR3 DNA reads TGTGCCAGCATGTTTGGTCAAGGGGATTCACCCCTCCACTTT. Protein product: CASMFGQGDSPLHF.

This chain joins TRBV2 and TRBJ2-3; TRBD2 might be the D (6 bases). CDR1 and CDR2 from the germline V gene are SNHLY and FYNNEI. V was cut by 3 bases and J by 0 bases, with 16 bases left in between. This CDR3 region has 17 residues. The CDR3 DNA reads as TGTGCCAGCAGTGAGTCTAGCGCCTCTCCCAGCACAGATACGCAGTATTTT. This codes for CASSESSASPSTDTQYF.

V is TRBV3-1 (or the pseudogene TRBV3-2) and J is TRBJ1-2; 10 positions agree with TRBD1. Per germline, CDR1 LGHDT and CDR2 YNNKEL (reference sequence). The CDR3 has 17 residues. V lost 2 bases and J lost 2; bases outside the gene matches: 8. The CDR3 protein is CASSQLYRDRGNYGYTF. CDR3 in DNA: TGTGCCAGCAGCCAACTTTACAGGGACAGGGGCAACTATGGCTACACCTTC.

The rearrangement links TRBV6-2 or TRBV6-3 to TRBJ2-1; 12 nucleotides line up with TRBD2. CDR1 is MNHEY and CDR2 is SVGEGT in the germline V gene. The CDR3 is 17 residues long. Germline trimming cut 3 bases from V and 8 bases from J; bases unmatched to any gene: 11. The CDR3 loop is CASSYFPWTSGDHEQFF. CDR3 sequence (DNA): TGTGCCAGCAGTTATTTTCCATGGACTAGCGGGGACCATGAGCAGTTCTTC.

This chain links TRBV5-6 with TRBJ2-7, with TRBD1 matching 9 bases. In germline, CDR1 is SGHDT, CDR2 YYEEEE. V dropped 3 bases and J dropped 3; count of bases not matched to a gene: 1. The CDR3 sequence is 13 residues long. In DNA form, the CDR3 reads TGTGCCAGCAGCTGGGGACAGGGCTACGAGCAGTACTTC. Translating gives CASSWGQGYEQYF.

The V and J genes are TRBV19 and TRBJ1-4; a weak D match, TRBD1 (5 bases). The V end was cut by 10 bases, the J end by 6 bases, with 21 bases between. The CDR3 covers 15 residues. Germline V lookup: CDR1 LNHDA, CDR2 SQIVND (reference sequence). The CDR3 DNA reads TGTGCCACCCAAGGGCGGGACGTGAATCATGAAAAACTGTTTTTT. As protein: CATQGRDVNHEKLFF.

The chain recombines TRBV28 with TRBJ2-7; 10 nucleotides match TRBD1. The CDR3 has 16 amino acids. The V and J ends lost 5 bases and 3 bases, in that order; junction bases with no gene match: 10. The germline gives CDR1 MDHEN, CDR2 SYDVKM. The CDR3 region is CASSPLPGQGIYEQYF. CDR3 nucleotide sequence: TGTGCCAGCAGTCCACTACCGGGACAGGGGATCTACGAGCAGTACTTC.

The chain links TRBV4-2 to TRBJ2-5, with 7 bases matching TRBD2. V shed 3 bases, J shed 5 bases, and the junction held 6 bases outside the gene matches. This CDR3 contains 14 residues. Germline loops: CDR1 LGHNA, CDR2 YNFKEQ. The CDR3 DNA sequence: TGTGCCAGCAGCCAGGGGACTACACGGGAGACCCAGTACTTC. It encodes CASSQGTTRETQYF.

The chain recombines TRBV5-1 with TRBJ1-1, with 7 positions matching TRBD1. CDR3 length equals 13 residues. The V gene end was trimmed by 4 bases and the J gene end by 4 bases; junction bases not matched to a gene: 4. Germline V gene sequence: CDR1 SGHRS, CDR2 YFSETQ. The CDR3 reads CASSADRATEAFF. The CDR3 region has the DNA TGCGCCAGCAGCGCTGACAGGGCCACTGAAGCTTTCTTT.